This T cell receptor (beta chain) was documented in a study of beta chain features in type 1 diabetes. Study-level results: People with Type 1 diabetes carried modestly yet significantly shorter TCRB CDR3s in all four CD4+ subsets.

With respect to this clone: Its antigen is as yet unknown.

The entirety of the isolated RNA underwent reverse transcription, so expressed TCRB transcripts were sequenced. The table came from immunoSEQ multiplex PCR; TCRdb's copy has only in-frame clones and leaves some out. The table records about 150,000 clones, 7.8% of them present only once. On average, the one heparinised blood draw given by each donor was approximately 100 mL. From germline, CDR1 is MNHEY and CDR2 SMNVEV (reference sequence). V lost 5 bases and J lost 10; bases outside the gene matches: 10. This CDR3 contains 14 residues. This TCR was sampled from a woman aged 40 to 50 with type 1 diabetes. V is TRBV27 and J is TRBJ2-5; 10 bases agree with TRBD1. The sequencing input was central memory CD4+ T cells from blood. The CDR3 nucleotides are TGTGCCAGCAGTAGGACAGGGACAGGGGAATTCCAGTACTTC. Its protein product is CASSRTGTGEFQYF.